This TCR beta chain is drawn from a study of beta chain features in type 1 diabetes. Sorting that relied on CD45RO/CCR7/CD25/CD127/CD95/CD27 yielded CD4+ naive, central memory, regulatory and stem cell-like memory cells. The CDR3 has 13 amino acids. Trimming stripped 3 bases from V and 4 bases from J, with 12 bases between. Germline CDR1 GTSNPN, CDR2 SVGIG (reference sequence). This clone occurred a few times. Antigen: not known. The study's findings and limits: Whether TCRB rearrangement is influenced by HLA type went unresolved here.

Investigators reverse transcribed all isolated RNA, so they sequenced expressed TCRB transcripts. TCRdb's table, derived via immunoSEQ multiplex PCR, lists solely in-frame clones and lacks some. In the table there are around 430,000 clones, 25% to 35% of which are singletons. V usage is TRBV30 and J usage is TRBJ2-5; possibly TRBD2 for D (6 bases). This sequence originates from a man between 18 and 35 years old in good health. The sample taken for sequencing was naive CD4+ T cells from blood. CDR3 region: CAWSGSALETQYF. The CDR3 DNA is TGTGCCTGGAGCGGGAGCGCCCTAGAGACCCAGTACTTC.